This T cell receptor (beta chain) comes out of a study of T cells in Graves' hyperthyroidism and ophthalmopathy (dated by TCRdb to about 2019). With respect to the entire study: A discovery cohort of roughly 96 patients, roughly 45 with Graves' ophthalmopathy and over 55 with stable Graves' hyperthyroidism, was used to find distinguishing TCR V-J signatures. According to the paper, TCR Vbeta CDR3 sequencing was carried out on 120 to 150 peripheral blood samples, which came from around 43 ophthalmopathy, 75 to 80 hyperthyroidism and around 17 progressor patients. For training and testing, the approximately 92 patients in the discovery cohort were randomly divided in a 7:3 ratio. Whether ophthalmopathy could be predicted prospectively was tested in an independent validation cohort made up of 18 to 20 hyperthyroidism patients plus 17 patients who later progressed to ophthalmopathy. Following sampling, methimazole starting at 30 mg daily was given to hyperthyroidism patients, and high-dose intravenous methylprednisolone was given to ophthalmopathy patients. In addition, the study compared T-cell repertoires in thyroid tissue and in blood from several Graves' hyperthyroidism patients.

The TCR beta CDR3 regions were amplified from the RNA transcripts. A first-round RT-PCR of the TCR CDR3 used the HTBI primer set with the Qiagen OneStep RT-PCR kit. Libraries were constructed in a second round of multiplex PCR, after which size selection and purification were performed. Libraries were sequenced paired-end with 100 bp reads on an Illumina HiSeq2000. The paper's processing steps were these. Raw data were processed with SOAPnuke, discarding reads with adapters, uncalled bases, mean Phred below 15, or no exact constant-primer or identifier match. COPE v1.2.5 was used to merge the high-quality paired reads, and each unique nucleotide sequence was defined as a clonotype. MiTCR v1.1 was used to align the clonotypes against IMGT TRBV, TRBD and TRBJ reference segments. The analysis was restricted to V-J combinations with a frequency above 0.0001, which together covered over 99% of the repertoires. The TCS score was defined as F50 (clonal expansion) divided by E x V (chaos), with BLOSUM62-based TCRdist calculated between CDR3 peptides within each V-J. Welch's t-statistics and random forest reduced around 510 V-J features to roughly 13, which were used in a naive Bayes classifier (R e1071). The public sequencing data were trimmed at Q25 with fastp and processed into clonotypes with MiXCR by TCRdb, which kept only in-frame beta chains. Rows are unified per CDR3 protein, each entry keeping the most common DNA and genes. It is TCRdb's table, rather than the study itself, that gives the V and J calls and clone size. The sample table records approximately 590,000 distinct CDR3 sequences; around 46% of these occur just once. The ten largest make up roughly 8.2% of the sample.

CDR3 length: 14 amino acids, cysteine to phenylalanine. Solely the CDR3 DNA is kept, with 42 bases framed from the first base. The germline V gene encodes CDR1 SNHLY and CDR2 FYNNEI. Study-level results and caveats: No statistical method was used to set the sample size in advance, and investigators knew the group allocation. Most expanded thyroid clonotypes (frequency above 0.001) were also detected in blood, suggesting blood repertoires may reflect thyroid immune responses. Ophthalmopathy was separated from stable hyperthyroidism by a 13 V-J signature model, with around 90% sensitivity and about 81% specificity obtained in cross-validation and 80%/75% obtained in testing. During validation, the model predicted progression to ophthalmopathy a median of approximately 6 months ahead of onset, with roughly 65% sensitivity and about 75% specificity.

Stable Graves' hyperthyroidism was defined as no progression to ophthalmopathy during 18 months of follow-up. The hyperthyroidism patients were between 18 and 65 years old and newly diagnosed, with a disease duration of less than 2 months. The study excluded patients with uncontrolled infections, other autoimmune diseases, pregnancy or lactation. Diagnoses were based on clinical symptoms, serum thyroxine and TRAb, thyroid ultrasound and orbital computed tomography. Trizol reagent was used to extract total RNA, and RNA quality was then checked on an Agilent 2100 Bioanalyzer. About this clonotype itself: No antigen is known for it. Base qualities are not at hand, and no much larger clone is one base apart.

The sample taken for sequencing was peripheral blood or thyroid tissue (not recorded which). This receptor chain uses TRBV2 and TRBJ2-1, and TRBD2 may be the D gene, going by 5 matching bases. The J call may be in error: the DNA end matches TRBJ2-7 better. This clonotype was obtained from a young woman with Graves' hyperthyroidism. Donor details come from another sample of the same person, matched by shared clones. The DNA sequence reads TGTGCCAGCATCCAAGGGAGCTCCTACAATGAGCAGTACTTC. This translates into CASIQGSSYNEQYF.